The 18 T cell receptor beta chains reported below all come from one sample, sequenced in a study of T-cell memory formation after mild COVID-19. Each CDR3 protein is one row after TCRdb ran MiXCR on the 5' RACE reads. The sample gives over 15,000 distinct CDR3 sequences, approximately 23% of which show up once; 55% to 70% is in the top ten. What was sequenced was PBMCs or a T cell subset sorted from them (not recorded which). Receptors originate from a man younger than 30 who had mild COVID-19 (a few samples of this study predate the infection). Cell type and time point are not known.

The sample holds many counts of this clonotype. V gene TRBV12-3 or TRBV12-4 combines with J gene TRBJ1-1; D is possibly TRBD1 (5 bases). Trimming stripped 5 bases from V and 0 bases from J, with 10 bases between. The CDR3 has 14 amino acids. CDR3 DNA sequence: TGTGCCAGCAGTGTCCAGGGACTGAACACTGAAGCTTTCTTT. Protein product: CASSVQGLNTEAFF.

This clonotype appeared once. This chain joins TRBV12-3 or TRBV12-4 and TRBJ2-3, with TRBD1 identical over 9 bases. The CDR3 extends over 14 amino acids. The trim removed 8 bases at V and 1 base at J, leaving 4 bases unmatched. The DNA of the CDR3 is TGTGCCAGCCGCCGGACAGGGGGCACAGATACGCAGTATTTT. Encoded protein: CASRRTGGTDTQYF.

This clonotype came up a few times. This sequence joins TRBV7-2 and TRBJ1-1, with D maybe TRBD1 (5 bases). Per germline, CDR1 SGHTA and CDR2 FQGNSA. The germline V and J ends were trimmed by 4 bases and 4 bases, with 7 bases remaining between them. The CDR3 length is 12 residues. CDR3 region: CASSSGFTEAFF. As DNA, the CDR3 is TGTGCCAGCAGCTCAGGGTTCACTGAAGCTTTCTTT.

The chain combines TRBV6-6 with TRBJ1-2; D is perhaps TRBD1 (5 bases). The V end lost 6 bases, the J end lost 4 bases, and 21 bases lay between the germline ends. Germline assignment: CDR1 MNHNY and CDR2 SVGAGI (reference sequence). The CDR3 has 16 residues. CDR3 DNA: TGTGCCAGCAGACAACCTCTTTCAGGACAAGGCTATGGCTACACCTTC. Residues: CASRQPLSGQGYGYTF.

This chain connects TRBV11-2 to TRBJ2-2; D gene unclear. Germline assignment: CDR1 SGHAT and CDR2 FQNNGV. The CDR3 length is 12 residues. The ends were cut back, 2 bases at V and 8 bases at J, with 6 bases in the middle. The CDR3 nucleotides are TGTGCCAGCAGCTTACATCCGGGGGAGCTGTTTTTT. It specifies CASSLHPGELFF.

This clonotype was detected many times. The chain couples TRBV7-9 to TRBJ2-7; 11 nucleotides match TRBD1. The junction had 3 bases not matched to a gene; V was cut back by 1 base and J by 4 bases. Germline V gene lookup returns CDR1 SEHNR and CDR2 FQNEAQ (reference sequence). CDR3 length equals 15 residues. CDR3 sequence: CASSLVGQGAYEQYF. CDR3 bases: TGTGCCAGCAGCTTAGTCGGACAGGGGGCGTACGAGCAGTACTTC.

The sample holds many counts of this clonotype. The V call is TRBV5-1, the J call TRBJ2-2, with 11 positions matching TRBD2. Germline V gene lookup returns CDR1 SGHRS and CDR2 YFSETQ. Germline trimming cut 6 bases from V and 1 base from J; bases unmatched to any gene: 5. This CDR3 contains 16 residues. CDR3 DNA: TGCGCCAGCACCCCGACTAGCGGGGAGAACACCGGGGAGCTGTTTTTT. As protein: CASTPTSGENTGELFF.

This sequence joins TRBV3-1 and TRBJ1-1; 9 nucleotides match TRBD1. Germline V gene data show CDR1 as LGHDT and CDR2 as YNNKEL (reference sequence). This CDR3 is built from 15 residues. With 0 bases clipped from V and 9 bases from J, the junction kept 8 bases outside the gene matches. The CDR3 DNA reads as TGTGCCAGCAGCCAAGATCCAGGGACAGGGAGAAAAGCTTTCTTT. Its translation is CASSQDPGTGRKAFF.

The chain couples TRBV29-1 to TRBJ1-1, with 8 bases identical to TRBD1. The germline gives CDR1 SQVTM, CDR2 ANQGSEA. The CDR3 runs to 13 residues. The CDR3 spells CRQGAPRVTEAFF. The CDR3 DNA reads as TGCAGGCAGGGGGCGCCTCGGGTCACTGAAGCTTTCTTT.

This chain uses TRBV7-2 with TRBJ1-1, with D unresolved. The length of the CDR3 is 14 residues. From germline, CDR1 is SGHTA and CDR2 FQGNSA. V lost 5 bases and J 5 bases, leaving 15 bases between the germline ends. CDR3: CASSLRGVRTEAFF. The DNA of the CDR3 is TGTGCCAGCAGCCTACGTGGGGTAAGGACTGAAGCTTTCTTT.

This clonotype was recorded many times. The genes are TRBV7-9 and TRBJ2-1; a possible D gene is TRBD1 (6 bases). This CDR3 is built from 14 residues. V lost 4 bases to trimming and J lost 8 bases, with 15 bases between them. Per germline, CDR1 SEHNR and CDR2 FQNEAQ (reference sequence). The CDR3 loop reads CASSSPETGDEQFF. The CDR3 DNA is TGTGCCAGCAGCTCCCCCGAGACAGGAGATGAGCAGTTCTTC.

Only a few counts were recorded for this clonotype. V gene TRBV5-4 combines with J gene TRBJ2-3; D remains unclear. V was shortened by 3 bases and J by 1 base, with 12 bases between the two germline ends. The CDR3 totals 15 residues. The V gene's germline CDR1 is SGHNT and CDR2 YYREEE (reference sequence). DNA for the CDR3: TGTGCCAGCAGCTCAGATGGTGGCGGCACAGATACGCAGTATTTT. Translating gives CASSSDGGGTDTQYF.

This clonotype has ten or more counts. The CDR3 region has the DNA TGCAGTGCTAGATACACGGGAGCCGTCTATATCACAGCTTTCTTT. It is translated as CSARYTGAVYITAFF. The rearrangement joins TRBV20-1 to TRBJ1-1; the D is unclear. The CDR3 is 15 residues long. Germline lookup yields CDR1 DFQATT and CDR2 SNEGSKA (reference sequence). V lost 2 bases and J lost 10, with 23 bases in between.

This clonotype appeared once. V usage is TRBV5-1 and J usage is TRBJ1-5, with 10 nucleotides matching TRBD1. Germline V gives CDR1 SGHRS, CDR2 YFSETQ. With 4 bases clipped from V and 2 bases from J, the junction kept 3 bases outside the gene matches. The CDR3 has 15 residues. CDR3 bases: TGCGCCAGCAGCGGCGGGACAGGGGGCAATCAGCCCCAGCATTTT. Its protein product is CASSGGTGGNQPQHF.

The table lists this clonotype with many counts. The chain combines TRBV12-5 with TRBJ2-7; D may be TRBD1 (5 bases). The CDR3 spans 14 residues. Trimming left V 4 bases short and J 3 bases short, with 13 bases between. Germline assignment: CDR1 LGHNT and CDR2 FRNRAP. The CDR3 region has the DNA TGTGCTAGTGGTTCATACCTACAGGACTACGAGCAGTACTTC. Amino acids: CASGSYLQDYEQYF.

The chain carries TRBV29-1 and TRBJ1-2, with D possibly TRBD1 on 5 matching bases. The germline V gene encodes CDR1 SQVTM and CDR2 ANQGSEA. There are 15 residues in the CDR3. V was trimmed by 6 bases and J by 4 bases, leaving 21 bases between them. DNA of the CDR3: TGCAGCGTCCCGATGAGAGAGGGGATCGGCTATGGCTACACCTTC. Amino acid sequence: CSVPMREGIGYGYTF.

There are many counts of this clonotype. The chain employs TRBV21-1 and TRBJ2-7; the table assigns TRBD1, which was not confirmed against the DNA. TRBV21-1 is an annotated pseudogene. The CDR3 spans 15 residues. The CDR3 spells CASSNRGTRTYEQYF. The CDR3 coding sequence is TGTGCCAGCAGCAATCGCGGGACACGAACTTACGAGCAGTACTTC.

This clonotype was detected ten times or more. Written as DNA, the CDR3 is TGTGCCAGCAGCGCAGTCGCGGGGACCTACAATGAGCAGTTCTTC. It codes for CASSAVAGTYNEQFF. J is TRBJ2-1 and V is TRBV11-2; D perhaps matches TRBD2 (6 bases). Germline assignment: CDR1 SGHAT and CDR2 FQNNGV. There are 15 residues in the CDR3. Trimming removed 5 bases at V and 2 bases at J, with 13 bases between.